The present entry profiles one T cell receptor (beta chain) with its context. No antigen is known for it. TCRdb's copy holds only in-frame clones and misses some; the assay was immunoSEQ multiplex PCR. The table includes around 150,000 clones, roughly 86% detected once. This sample was included in a study of cytomegalovirus exposure and HLA in healthy donors. General observations from the study: Specificity for CMV antigens was confirmed in vitro for a few of the CMV-associated chains.

CDR1 MGHDK and CDR2 SYGVNS come from the germline V gene. CDR3 length: 14 residues. The V gene lost 1 base and the J gene lost 3 bases, with 9 bases spanning the gap. This TCR derives from a man between 18 and 29 years old in good health and CMV-seropositive. Sequenced input: PBMCs. The chain carries TRBV25-1 and TRBJ1-2; D is perhaps TRBD1 (6 bases). The CDR3 coding sequence is TGTGCCAGCAGTGAATGGGCAGGGGACTATGGCTACACCTTC. Its protein is CASSEWAGDYGYTF.